This passage covers 7 T cell receptor beta chains from one sample sequenced in a study of cytomegalovirus exposure and HLA in healthy donors. It was with 60 Vbeta and 13 Jbeta primers that the PCR ran. Clones were sequenced by immunoSEQ multiplex PCR, and TCRdb holds only the in-frame ones, with some missing. The sample contains roughly 150,000 clones, around 80% of which appear only once. The sample comprised PBMCs. The receptors originated from a woman aged 40 to 49 in good health and CMV-seropositive.

Comment on this clone: An end of the junction does not agree with germline; a read error may underlie this. The CDR3 region is CSSSLGEGPQHF. As DNA, the CDR3 is TGTTCCAGCAGCTTAGGTGAGGGGCCCCAGCATTTT. J is TRBJ1-5 and V is TRBV7-9; no clear D. Germline V gives CDR1 SEHNR, CDR2 FQNEAQ (reference sequence). The length of the CDR3 is 12 residues.

This sequence joins TRBV6-5 and TRBJ2-7; TRBD1 agrees at 9 bases. The J segment lost 7 bases and the V segment lost 2 bases, leaving 12 bases of the junction unmatched. CDR3 length: 16 residues. Germline CDR1 reads MNHEY; CDR2 reads SVGAGI. The CDR3 nucleotides read TGTGCCAGCAGTTACCGACCGGGACAGGGACAGTTGGAGCAGTACTTC. Translated, it gives CASSYRPGQGQLEQYF.

The rearrangement joins TRBV5-6 to TRBJ1-1; D possibly corresponds to TRBD1 (6 bases). The germline V gene has CDR1 SGHDT and CDR2 YYEEEE. The CDR3 consists of 17 residues. The ends were cut back, 0 bases at V and 2 bases at J, with 17 bases in the middle. The CDR3 here is CASSLAQGVSVNTEAFF. The DNA of the CDR3 is TGTGCCAGCAGCTTGGCACAGGGAGTCTCGGTTAACACTGAAGCTTTCTTT. Full variable domain (rest looked up from reference TRBV5-6 and TRBJ1-1): DAGVTQSPTHLIKTRGQQVTLRCSPKSGHDTVSWYQQALGQGPQFIFQYYEEEERQRGNFPDRFSGHQFPNYSSELNVNALLLGDSALYLCASSLAQGVSVNTEAFFGQGTRLTVV.

V usage is TRBV28 and J usage is TRBJ2-6; D not certain. From germline, CDR1 is MDHEN and CDR2 SYDVKM. V dropped 4 bases and J dropped 0 bases, with 7 bases sitting between them. This CDR3 spans 15 amino acids. The CDR3 nucleotides are TGTGCCAGCAGTTCCCTCCGCTCTGGGGCCAACGTCCTGACTTTC. This codes for CASSSLRSGANVLTF.

V is TRBV7-9 and J is TRBJ2-7, with a weak D call TRBD2 (7 bases). V dropped 5 bases and J dropped 2 bases, with 13 bases sitting between them. This CDR3 region has 14 residues. The germline CDR1 and CDR2 sequences are SEHNR and FQNEAQ (reference sequence). The CDR3 nucleotides read TGTGCCAGCAGCAAACAGGGAGGGCCCTACGAGCAGTACTTC. Protein sequence: CASSKQGGPYEQYF. Full variable domain (missing parts from reference TRBV7-9 and TRBJ2-7): DTGVSQNPRHKITKRGQNVTFRCDPISEHNRLYWYRQTLGQGPEFLTYFQNEAQLEKSRLLSDRFSAERPKGSFSTLEIQRTEQGDSAMYLCASSKQGGPYEQYFGPGTRLTVT.

The chain employs TRBV4-2 and TRBJ2-2; D gene ambiguous. This CDR3 region has 16 residues. The germline V gene has CDR1 LGHNA and CDR2 YNFKEQ. With 4 bases removed from V and 0 bases from J, the gap between germline ends came to 12 bases. The CDR3 protein is CASSPFLRSNTGELFF. CDR3 DNA: TGTGCCAGCAGCCCCTTTCTCAGGTCGAACACCGGGGAGCTGTTTTTT.

The gene calls are TRBV15 and TRBJ2-1; D is perhaps TRBD2 (6 bases). Trimming left V 4 bases short and J 4 bases short, with 17 bases between. Germline CDR1 LNHNV, CDR2 YYDKDF (reference sequence). The CDR3 is 16 amino acids. CDR3 protein: CATSTAGRGKYNEQFF. The DNA for the CDR3 is TGTGCCACCAGCACTGCGGGGCGCGGGAAATACAATGAGCAGTTCTTC.